The entry that follows covers one T cell receptor beta chain sequence. This entry comes from a study of blood T cell repertoires in COVID-19. Study background: Collection of acute and convalescent COVID-19 samples took place in the United States, Italy and Spain.

V lost 0 bases, J lost 6 bases, and 8 bases stayed unmatched. The CDR3 has 16 residues. Germline CDR1 is SGHRS and CDR2 is YFSETQ. In the study's own analysis: Cell counts per sample came from amplifying reference gene primers. Produced via immunoSEQ multiplex PCR; TCRdb's table is partial and in-frame only. Clone size and the V and J calls come from that table; the DNA yielded D and trimming. Here the sample spans 110,000 to 150,000 clones, less than 85% being singletons. Participants were placed into cohorts based on the clinical history they reported. The receptor's source is a woman between 18 and 30 years old who had been exposed to COVID-19. This chain uses TRBV5-1 with TRBJ1-1; TRBD1 aligns across 10 bases. Sequenced material: PBMCs or T cells enriched from blood (not recorded which). This chain's CDR3 is CASSLGAGTGAAEAFF. The CDR3 DNA reads TGCGCCAGCAGCTTGGGGGCCGGGACAGGGGCCGCTGAAGCTTTCTTT.